The clone carrying this T cell receptor (beta chain) was recorded only once. The data stem from a study of shared clonotypes between healthy human individuals. V dropped 0 bases and J dropped 2; count of bases not matched to a gene: 7. CDR1 and CDR2 (germline): SGHRS, YFSETQ. CDR3 length: 18 residues. TCRdb keeps only in-frame clones here, not all; method: immunoSEQ multiplex PCR. Of approximately 1.1 million clones in the sample, around 78% were seen once. The TCR sequence derives from a man younger than 35 in good health. Some clones in this sample may be carry-over from other donors' samples. Sequencing was carried out using memory CD4+ T cells from PBMCs. Regarding subset: CD45RA-negative fraction. The chain uses TRBV5-1 and TRBJ2-3, with 12 bases that match TRBD2. The CDR3 DNA reads as TGCGCCAGCAGCTTGGGGCTAGCGGGAGGGCCGATCACAGATACGCAGTATTTT. Encoded protein: CASSLGLAGGPITDTQYF.